Sequencing of this T cell receptor (beta chain) was carried out in a study of shared clonotypes between healthy human individuals. Produced via immunoSEQ multiplex PCR; TCRdb's table is partial and in-frame only. The sample shows some 1.1 million clones, 70% to 80% of them seen only once. CDR3 length equals 13 residues. Trimming shortened V by 3 bases and J by 8 bases, and 11 bases separated the two germline ends. CDR1 is MNHEY and CDR2 is SMNVEV in the germline V gene (reference sequence). Sequencing input: memory CD4+ T cells from PBMCs. Described subset: CD45RA-negative fraction. The V call is TRBV27, the J call TRBJ1-5; D perhaps matches TRBD1 (5 bases). The TCR was taken from a man between 18 and 29 years old in good health. Some clones in this sample may be carry-over from other donors' samples. This CDR3 is CASSLGVRKPQHF. CDR3 sequence (DNA): TGTGCCAGCAGTTTGGGGGTCCGGAAGCCCCAGCATTTT.